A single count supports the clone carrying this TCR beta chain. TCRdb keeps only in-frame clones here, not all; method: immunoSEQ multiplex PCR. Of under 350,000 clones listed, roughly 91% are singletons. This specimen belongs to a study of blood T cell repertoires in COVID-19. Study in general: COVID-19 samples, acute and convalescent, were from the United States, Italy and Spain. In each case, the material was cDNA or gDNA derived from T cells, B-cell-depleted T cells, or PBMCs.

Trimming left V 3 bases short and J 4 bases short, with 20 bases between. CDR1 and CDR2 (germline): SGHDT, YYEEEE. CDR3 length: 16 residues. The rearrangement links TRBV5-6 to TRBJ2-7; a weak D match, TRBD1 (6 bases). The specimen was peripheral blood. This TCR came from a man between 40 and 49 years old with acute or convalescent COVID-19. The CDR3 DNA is TGTGCCAGCAGCTCCCTTTCCTGGGGACAAAGATACGAGCAGTACTTC. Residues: CASSSLSWGQRYEQYF. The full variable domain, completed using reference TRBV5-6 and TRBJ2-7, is DAGVTQSPTHLIKTRGQQVTLRCSPKSGHDTVSWYQQALGQGPQFIFQYYEEEERQRGNFPDRFSGHQFPNYSSELNVNALLLGDSALYLCASSSLSWGQRYEQYFGPGTRLTVT.